The entry below describes one T cell receptor beta chain. The sample belongs to a study of cytomegalovirus exposure and HLA in healthy donors. Primers: 60 Vbeta forward and 13 Jbeta reverse. Sequencing used immunoSEQ multiplex PCR; TCRdb keeps in-frame clones, though not all of them. The repertoire holds roughly 220,000 clones, with about 81% as singletons. This CDR3 spans 14 amino acids. V gave up 4 bases and J gave up 8 bases, with 18 bases separating them. Germline assignment: CDR1 SGHDT and CDR2 YYEEEE. Material for sequencing was PBMCs. The chain couples TRBV5-6 to TRBJ1-2, with a weak D call TRBD1 (5 bases). The sequence came from a woman aged 40-49 years in good health and CMV-seronegative. The CDR3: CASSLGRTIGGYTF. The CDR3 bases are TGTGCCAGCAGCCTGGGACGGACTATTGGCGGCTACACCTTC.